Listed here are 30 T cell receptor beta chains from one sample, sequenced in a study of blood T cell repertoires in COVID-19. Using immunoSEQ multiplex PCR, the repertoire was profiled, and TCRdb retains in-frame clones only, with some absent. This table holds tens of thousands of clones, around 85% found once. The material sequenced was peripheral blood. The receptors stem from an elderly woman with acute or convalescent COVID-19.

The J gene is TRBJ2-3, the V gene TRBV11-2; D is uncertain. V was trimmed by 5 bases and J by 2 bases, leaving 8 bases between them. The CDR3 runs 13 residues. Germline CDR1 is SGHAT and CDR2 is FQNNGV. CDR3: CASSPLSTDTQYF. In DNA form, the CDR3 reads TGTGCCAGCAGCCCCCTCTCCACAGATACGCAGTATTTT.

The gene calls are TRBV7-9 and TRBJ2-1; the match to TRBD2 covers 9 bases. V trimming: 5 bases; J trimming: 7 bases; junction bases outside the gene matches: 15. This CDR3 is 17 amino acids long. Germline V CDR1 and CDR2: SEHNR, FQNEAQ (reference sequence). DNA of the CDR3: TGTGCCAGCAGCCTAAATCCCGGGCTAGCGGGGTTGAATGAGCAGTTCTTC. This codes for CASSLNPGLAGLNEQFF.

Regarding this clone: Within the sample, other DNA sequences also encode this same CDR3. The chain has TRBV7-9 and TRBJ2-2; 7 nucleotides match TRBD2. This CDR3 comprises 16 residues. The germline CDR1 and CDR2 sequences are SEHNR and FQNEAQ (reference sequence). The J segment lost 1 base and the V segment lost 6 bases, leaving 8 bases of the junction unmatched. The CDR3 DNA is TGTGCCAGCAGTCCACGGGGCGGGAGGAACACCGGGGAGCTGTTTTTT. Its translation: CASSPRGGRNTGELFF. Full variable domain (remainder filled in from reference TRBV7-9 and TRBJ2-2): DTGVSQNPRHKITKRGQNVTFRCDPISEHNRLYWYRQTLGQGPEFLTYFQNEAQLEKSRLLSDRFSAERPKGSFSTLEIQRTEQGDSAMYLCASSPRGGRNTGELFFGEGSRLTVL.

Concerning this clone: The junction differs from germline at one of its ends, possibly a read error. CDR3 nucleotides: TGTGCTAGCAGCCGGGAAGGGGACAGGGGGAATCGAGGGCAGCCCCAGCATTTT. This gives the protein CASSREGDRGNRGQPQHF. J is TRBJ1-5 and V is TRBV7-7; 11 bases are a match to TRBD1. The germline CDR1 and CDR2 sequences are SSHAT and FNYEAQ (reference sequence). The CDR3 has 18 residues.

This clone was recorded only once. The rearrangement joins TRBV5-1 to TRBJ1-3; D is unresolved. The V gene lost 4 bases and the J gene lost 2 bases, with 19 bases spanning the gap. Germline CDR1 and CDR2: SGHRS and YFSETQ. The CDR3 sequence is 17 residues long. The CDR3 DNA follows: TGCGCCAGCAGCACGGAAGAGGGTACCGGTGCTGGAAACACCATATATTTT. Translating gives CASSTEEGTGAGNTIYF.

The rearrangement links TRBV10-2 to TRBJ2-3, with 7 bases aligning to TRBD2. Germline CDR1 is WSHSY and CDR2 is SAAADI. After removal of 10 bases from V and 4 bases from J, the junction contained 2 bases not matched to a gene. This CDR3 comprises 11 residues. CDR3 sequence (DNA): TGCGCCACCCGGGGGGCAGATACGCAGTATTTT. Translated: CATRGADTQYF.

The chain joins TRBV27 to TRBJ1-2, with D possibly matching TRBD1 (5 bases). Germline values: CDR1 MNHEY, CDR2 SMNVEV (reference sequence). The CDR3 loop spans 13 amino acids. Trimming left V 4 bases short and J 5 bases short, with 11 bases between. CDR3 sequence reads: CASSSPRGYGYTF. CDR3 in DNA: TGTGCCAGCAGTTCACCGCGGGGGTATGGCTACACCTTC.

The genes are TRBV11-3 and TRBJ2-7; D unclear. CDR1 is SGHNT, CDR2 YENEEA, per germline. This CDR3 comprises 11 residues. The V end lost 5 bases, the J end lost 9 bases, and 11 bases lay between the germline ends. The CDR3 bases are TGTGCCAGCAGCGATTCGGGTTCGCAGTACTTC. It yields the protein CASSDSGSQYF.

V and J are TRBV3-1 (or the pseudogene TRBV3-2) and TRBJ2-7, with TRBD2 identical over 9 bases. This CDR3 has 13 amino acids. Germline V gene data show CDR1 as LGHDT and CDR2 as YNNKEL (reference sequence). With 2 bases clipped from V and 4 bases from J, the junction kept 0 bases outside the gene matches. In DNA, the CDR3 is TGTGCCAGCAGCCAACTAGCGGGGTACGAGCAGTACTTC. The encoded protein is CASSQLAGYEQYF.

This chain joins TRBV5-1 and TRBJ1-2, with 7 bases lining up with TRBD1. The V and J ends lost 0 bases and 4 bases, in that order; junction bases with no gene match: 3. Germline assignment: CDR1 SGHRS and CDR2 YFSETQ. The CDR3 contains 14 residues. Here the CDR3 DNA reads TGCGCCAGCAGCTTGGGTCAGGGGGGCTATGGCTACACCTTC. Its protein is CASSLGQGGYGYTF.

The V and J genes are TRBV2 and TRBJ2-1; D not certain. This CDR3 contains 15 residues. Trimming left V 6 bases short and J 7 bases short, with 19 bases between. Germline CDR1 reads SNHLY; CDR2 reads FYNNEI. CDR3 sequence: CASSLGGSTRNEQFF. The CDR3 nucleotides are TGTGCCAGCAGCTTAGGTGGGTCAACGAGGAATGAGCAGTTCTTC.

This chain joins TRBV15 and TRBJ2-7, with D unclear. The CDR3 runs 11 residues. V was clipped by 0 bases and J by 6 bases, with 3 bases between them. Per germline, CDR1 LNHNV and CDR2 YYDKDF (reference sequence). Here the CDR3 reads CATSREAEQYF. In DNA, the CDR3 is TGTGCCACCAGCAGAGAGGCCGAGCAGTACTTC.

J is TRBJ1-1 and V is TRBV5-6; D remains ambiguous. Germline-derived CDR1 and CDR2 are SGHDT and YYEEEE. V lost 0 bases and J lost 2, with 8 bases in between. The CDR3 is made up of 14 amino acids. The CDR3 coding sequence is TGTGCCAGCAGCTTGGGGGAGATTAACACTGAAGCTTTCTTT. It yields the protein CASSLGEINTEAFF.

This chain connects TRBV19 to TRBJ1-5, with D perhaps matching TRBD1 (6 bases). V lost 5 bases and J 5 bases, leaving 13 bases between the germline ends. Per germline, CDR1 LNHDA and CDR2 SQIVND (reference sequence). The CDR3 covers 14 residues. The CDR3 DNA is TGTGCCAGTAGTTGGGCGGGGGGCCATCAGCCCCAGCATTTT. It specifies CASSWAGGHQPQHF.

The chain recombines TRBV10-3 with TRBJ2-1; D unresolved. The CDR3 runs to 14 residues. CDR1 is ENHRY and CDR2 is SYGVKD in the germline V gene. Trimming stripped 2 bases from V and 2 bases from J, with 7 bases between. The CDR3 DNA is TGTGCCATCAGTGAGGGGCAGGCCTACAATGAGCAGTTCTTC. Translating gives CAISEGQAYNEQFF.

This clone was seen at least ten times. This chain links TRBV27 with TRBJ1-2; a weak D match, TRBD1 (5 bases). From germline, CDR1 is MNHEY and CDR2 SMNVEV (reference sequence). The CDR3 sequence is 15 residues long. Trimming removed 2 bases at V and 4 bases at J, with 14 bases between. In nucleotides, the CDR3 is TGTGCCAGCAGTTTACTCGGGGGTGGTAGCTATGGCTACACCTTC. Its protein is CASSLLGGGSYGYTF.

The chain recombines TRBV24-1 with TRBJ1-1; perhaps TRBD1 as D (6 bases). CDR1 is KGHDR, CDR2 SFDVKD, per germline. Trimming shortened V by 4 bases and J by 1 base, and 6 bases separated the two germline ends. This CDR3 spans 13 amino acids. The CDR3 nucleotides are TGTGCCACCAGTGACAGGGGGAACACTGAAGCTTTCTTT. Translated: CATSDRGNTEAFF.

The V gene is TRBV7-2, the J gene TRBJ1-2; TRBD1 aligns across 11 bases. V was clipped by 1 base and J by 5 bases; unmatched bases: 6. The CDR3 totals 16 residues. Germline CDR1 is SGHTA and CDR2 is FQGNSA. CDR3 in DNA: TGTGCCAGCAGCTTAGAGGGGACAGGGGGTCGGTATGGCTACACCTTC. Translating gives CASSLEGTGGRYGYTF.

The V and J genes are TRBV21-1 and TRBJ2-7; the D call TRBD1 from the table was never checked on the DNA. TRBV21-1 is a recognized pseudogene. The CDR3 covers 13 residues. The CDR3 DNA follows: TGTGCCAGCGGACGGACAAAAAGATACGAGCAGTACTTC. This sequence encodes CASGRTKRYEQYF.

CDR3: CASSLPGQGAYNEQFF. For the CDR3, the DNA is TGTGCCAGCAGCTTGCCAGGACAGGGGGCATACAATGAGCAGTTCTTC. The rearrangement uses TRBV5-4 and TRBJ2-1, with TRBD1 matching over 11 bases. The CDR3 is 16 residues long. Germline V gene lookup returns CDR1 SGHNT and CDR2 YYREEE (reference sequence). Trimming took 1 base from V and 4 from J; bases not matched to a gene: 4.

The rearrangement joins TRBV7-3 to TRBJ2-1, with TRBD2 identical over 7 bases. CDR3 length: 13 residues. The trim removed 5 bases at V and 7 bases at J, leaving 5 bases unmatched. Germline lookup yields CDR1 SGHTA and CDR2 FQGTGA. The CDR3 nucleotides read TGTGCCAGCAGCCTCAGCGGGAATAATGAGCAGTTCTTC. Residues: CASSLSGNNEQFF. Full variable domain (outside the CDR3, taken from reference TRBV7-3 and TRBJ2-1): GAGVSQTPSNKVTEKGKYVELRCDPISGHTALYWYRQSLGQGPEFLIYFQGTGAADDSGLPNDRFFAVRPEGSVSTLKIQRTERGDSAVYLCASSLSGNNEQFFGPGTRLTVL.

This clone has just one count. The V call is TRBV5-1, the J call TRBJ2-7, with D maybe TRBD1 (6 bases). Deletions cut 0 bases from V and 2 bases from J, with 12 bases between. Germline-derived CDR1 and CDR2 are SGHRS and YFSETQ. The CDR3 loop spans 15 amino acids. Written as DNA, the CDR3 is TGCGCCAGCAGCTTGGTCCCAGGGGACGCCTACGAGCAGTACTTC. It codes for CASSLVPGDAYEQYF.

The chain links TRBV24-1 to TRBJ2-2, with 12 bases fitting TRBD2. Germline-derived CDR1 and CDR2 are KGHDR and SFDVKD. This CDR3 contains 17 residues. Germline trimming cut 3 bases from V and 3 bases from J; bases unmatched to any gene: 4. Written as DNA, the CDR3 is TGTGCCACCAGTGATCCGACTAGCGGGGGATACACCGGGGAGCTGTTTTTT. Its translation: CATSDPTSGGYTGELFF.

This clone was detected once. J is TRBJ2-2 and V is TRBV19; D unclear. This CDR3 has 13 residues. With 4 bases removed from V and 1 base from J, the gap between germline ends came to 4 bases. Per the germline V gene, CDR1 is LNHDA and CDR2 is SQIVND (reference sequence). The CDR3 nucleotides read TGTGCCAGTAGTACACAGAACACCGGGGAGCTGTTTTTT. As protein: CASSTQNTGELFF.

The CDR3 nucleotides are TGTGCCACCAGTGATTCACGACAGGGGCACGGGGGCTACACCTTC. As protein: CATSDSRQGHGGYTF. V gene TRBV24-1 combines with J gene TRBJ1-2; 8 bases are shared with TRBD1. This CDR3 contains 15 residues. V lost 2 bases, J lost 8 bases, and 9 bases stayed unmatched. The germline gives CDR1 KGHDR, CDR2 SFDVKD.

The V call is TRBV4-1, the J call TRBJ2-1; 12 nucleotides agree with TRBD2. The CDR3 sequence is 17 residues long. Germline V lookup: CDR1 MGHRA, CDR2 YSYEKL. V gave up 2 bases and J gave up 8 bases; unmatched junction bases: 10. The CDR3 region has the DNA TGCGCCAGCAGCCAATCCCTACTAGCGGGAGGCAGGGATGAGCAGTTCTTC. Amino acids: CASSQSLLAGGRDEQFF.

The chain employs TRBV2 and TRBJ1-5; 9 nucleotides align to TRBD1. The junction had 6 bases not matched to a gene; V was cut back by 7 bases and J by 5 bases. The CDR3 totals 14 residues. CDR1 and CDR2 from the germline V gene are SNHLY and FYNNEI. The CDR3 reads CASTWDRVDQPQHF. The CDR3 nucleotides are TGTGCCAGCACCTGGGACAGGGTCGATCAGCCCCAGCATTTT.

The chain carries TRBV5-4 and TRBJ2-7, with D perhaps TRBD2 (7 bases). Germline CDR1 is SGHNT and CDR2 is YYREEE (reference sequence). The CDR3 contains 15 residues. Trimming took off 0 bases at V and 7 bases at J, with 17 bases between the two ends. DNA of the CDR3: TGTGCCAGCAGCTTGGGAGGGGGGGGCTTCACAGAGCAGTACTTC. Encoded protein: CASSLGGGGFTEQYF.

The rearrangement joins TRBV5-8 to TRBJ1-2; D gene unclear. Trimming cost V 2 bases and J 2 bases, with 19 bases left between them. The germline CDR1 and CDR2 sequences are SGHTS and YDEGEE. The CDR3 contains 17 residues. The CDR3 loop reads CASSLTQVLQRNYGYTF. The CDR3 nucleotides read TGTGCCAGCAGCTTAACCCAAGTACTACAAAGGAACTATGGCTACACCTTC.

J is TRBJ2-1 and V is TRBV5-4; D is possibly TRBD2 (7 bases). This CDR3 region has 16 residues. The ends were cut back, 0 bases at V and 7 bases at J, with 17 bases in the middle. Per the germline V gene, CDR1 is SGHNT and CDR2 is YYREEE (reference sequence). In nucleotides, the CDR3 is TGTGCCAGCAGCTTGGCCTGGGGGGGCGGAGGGAATGAGCAGTTCTTC. It specifies CASSLAWGGGGNEQFF.